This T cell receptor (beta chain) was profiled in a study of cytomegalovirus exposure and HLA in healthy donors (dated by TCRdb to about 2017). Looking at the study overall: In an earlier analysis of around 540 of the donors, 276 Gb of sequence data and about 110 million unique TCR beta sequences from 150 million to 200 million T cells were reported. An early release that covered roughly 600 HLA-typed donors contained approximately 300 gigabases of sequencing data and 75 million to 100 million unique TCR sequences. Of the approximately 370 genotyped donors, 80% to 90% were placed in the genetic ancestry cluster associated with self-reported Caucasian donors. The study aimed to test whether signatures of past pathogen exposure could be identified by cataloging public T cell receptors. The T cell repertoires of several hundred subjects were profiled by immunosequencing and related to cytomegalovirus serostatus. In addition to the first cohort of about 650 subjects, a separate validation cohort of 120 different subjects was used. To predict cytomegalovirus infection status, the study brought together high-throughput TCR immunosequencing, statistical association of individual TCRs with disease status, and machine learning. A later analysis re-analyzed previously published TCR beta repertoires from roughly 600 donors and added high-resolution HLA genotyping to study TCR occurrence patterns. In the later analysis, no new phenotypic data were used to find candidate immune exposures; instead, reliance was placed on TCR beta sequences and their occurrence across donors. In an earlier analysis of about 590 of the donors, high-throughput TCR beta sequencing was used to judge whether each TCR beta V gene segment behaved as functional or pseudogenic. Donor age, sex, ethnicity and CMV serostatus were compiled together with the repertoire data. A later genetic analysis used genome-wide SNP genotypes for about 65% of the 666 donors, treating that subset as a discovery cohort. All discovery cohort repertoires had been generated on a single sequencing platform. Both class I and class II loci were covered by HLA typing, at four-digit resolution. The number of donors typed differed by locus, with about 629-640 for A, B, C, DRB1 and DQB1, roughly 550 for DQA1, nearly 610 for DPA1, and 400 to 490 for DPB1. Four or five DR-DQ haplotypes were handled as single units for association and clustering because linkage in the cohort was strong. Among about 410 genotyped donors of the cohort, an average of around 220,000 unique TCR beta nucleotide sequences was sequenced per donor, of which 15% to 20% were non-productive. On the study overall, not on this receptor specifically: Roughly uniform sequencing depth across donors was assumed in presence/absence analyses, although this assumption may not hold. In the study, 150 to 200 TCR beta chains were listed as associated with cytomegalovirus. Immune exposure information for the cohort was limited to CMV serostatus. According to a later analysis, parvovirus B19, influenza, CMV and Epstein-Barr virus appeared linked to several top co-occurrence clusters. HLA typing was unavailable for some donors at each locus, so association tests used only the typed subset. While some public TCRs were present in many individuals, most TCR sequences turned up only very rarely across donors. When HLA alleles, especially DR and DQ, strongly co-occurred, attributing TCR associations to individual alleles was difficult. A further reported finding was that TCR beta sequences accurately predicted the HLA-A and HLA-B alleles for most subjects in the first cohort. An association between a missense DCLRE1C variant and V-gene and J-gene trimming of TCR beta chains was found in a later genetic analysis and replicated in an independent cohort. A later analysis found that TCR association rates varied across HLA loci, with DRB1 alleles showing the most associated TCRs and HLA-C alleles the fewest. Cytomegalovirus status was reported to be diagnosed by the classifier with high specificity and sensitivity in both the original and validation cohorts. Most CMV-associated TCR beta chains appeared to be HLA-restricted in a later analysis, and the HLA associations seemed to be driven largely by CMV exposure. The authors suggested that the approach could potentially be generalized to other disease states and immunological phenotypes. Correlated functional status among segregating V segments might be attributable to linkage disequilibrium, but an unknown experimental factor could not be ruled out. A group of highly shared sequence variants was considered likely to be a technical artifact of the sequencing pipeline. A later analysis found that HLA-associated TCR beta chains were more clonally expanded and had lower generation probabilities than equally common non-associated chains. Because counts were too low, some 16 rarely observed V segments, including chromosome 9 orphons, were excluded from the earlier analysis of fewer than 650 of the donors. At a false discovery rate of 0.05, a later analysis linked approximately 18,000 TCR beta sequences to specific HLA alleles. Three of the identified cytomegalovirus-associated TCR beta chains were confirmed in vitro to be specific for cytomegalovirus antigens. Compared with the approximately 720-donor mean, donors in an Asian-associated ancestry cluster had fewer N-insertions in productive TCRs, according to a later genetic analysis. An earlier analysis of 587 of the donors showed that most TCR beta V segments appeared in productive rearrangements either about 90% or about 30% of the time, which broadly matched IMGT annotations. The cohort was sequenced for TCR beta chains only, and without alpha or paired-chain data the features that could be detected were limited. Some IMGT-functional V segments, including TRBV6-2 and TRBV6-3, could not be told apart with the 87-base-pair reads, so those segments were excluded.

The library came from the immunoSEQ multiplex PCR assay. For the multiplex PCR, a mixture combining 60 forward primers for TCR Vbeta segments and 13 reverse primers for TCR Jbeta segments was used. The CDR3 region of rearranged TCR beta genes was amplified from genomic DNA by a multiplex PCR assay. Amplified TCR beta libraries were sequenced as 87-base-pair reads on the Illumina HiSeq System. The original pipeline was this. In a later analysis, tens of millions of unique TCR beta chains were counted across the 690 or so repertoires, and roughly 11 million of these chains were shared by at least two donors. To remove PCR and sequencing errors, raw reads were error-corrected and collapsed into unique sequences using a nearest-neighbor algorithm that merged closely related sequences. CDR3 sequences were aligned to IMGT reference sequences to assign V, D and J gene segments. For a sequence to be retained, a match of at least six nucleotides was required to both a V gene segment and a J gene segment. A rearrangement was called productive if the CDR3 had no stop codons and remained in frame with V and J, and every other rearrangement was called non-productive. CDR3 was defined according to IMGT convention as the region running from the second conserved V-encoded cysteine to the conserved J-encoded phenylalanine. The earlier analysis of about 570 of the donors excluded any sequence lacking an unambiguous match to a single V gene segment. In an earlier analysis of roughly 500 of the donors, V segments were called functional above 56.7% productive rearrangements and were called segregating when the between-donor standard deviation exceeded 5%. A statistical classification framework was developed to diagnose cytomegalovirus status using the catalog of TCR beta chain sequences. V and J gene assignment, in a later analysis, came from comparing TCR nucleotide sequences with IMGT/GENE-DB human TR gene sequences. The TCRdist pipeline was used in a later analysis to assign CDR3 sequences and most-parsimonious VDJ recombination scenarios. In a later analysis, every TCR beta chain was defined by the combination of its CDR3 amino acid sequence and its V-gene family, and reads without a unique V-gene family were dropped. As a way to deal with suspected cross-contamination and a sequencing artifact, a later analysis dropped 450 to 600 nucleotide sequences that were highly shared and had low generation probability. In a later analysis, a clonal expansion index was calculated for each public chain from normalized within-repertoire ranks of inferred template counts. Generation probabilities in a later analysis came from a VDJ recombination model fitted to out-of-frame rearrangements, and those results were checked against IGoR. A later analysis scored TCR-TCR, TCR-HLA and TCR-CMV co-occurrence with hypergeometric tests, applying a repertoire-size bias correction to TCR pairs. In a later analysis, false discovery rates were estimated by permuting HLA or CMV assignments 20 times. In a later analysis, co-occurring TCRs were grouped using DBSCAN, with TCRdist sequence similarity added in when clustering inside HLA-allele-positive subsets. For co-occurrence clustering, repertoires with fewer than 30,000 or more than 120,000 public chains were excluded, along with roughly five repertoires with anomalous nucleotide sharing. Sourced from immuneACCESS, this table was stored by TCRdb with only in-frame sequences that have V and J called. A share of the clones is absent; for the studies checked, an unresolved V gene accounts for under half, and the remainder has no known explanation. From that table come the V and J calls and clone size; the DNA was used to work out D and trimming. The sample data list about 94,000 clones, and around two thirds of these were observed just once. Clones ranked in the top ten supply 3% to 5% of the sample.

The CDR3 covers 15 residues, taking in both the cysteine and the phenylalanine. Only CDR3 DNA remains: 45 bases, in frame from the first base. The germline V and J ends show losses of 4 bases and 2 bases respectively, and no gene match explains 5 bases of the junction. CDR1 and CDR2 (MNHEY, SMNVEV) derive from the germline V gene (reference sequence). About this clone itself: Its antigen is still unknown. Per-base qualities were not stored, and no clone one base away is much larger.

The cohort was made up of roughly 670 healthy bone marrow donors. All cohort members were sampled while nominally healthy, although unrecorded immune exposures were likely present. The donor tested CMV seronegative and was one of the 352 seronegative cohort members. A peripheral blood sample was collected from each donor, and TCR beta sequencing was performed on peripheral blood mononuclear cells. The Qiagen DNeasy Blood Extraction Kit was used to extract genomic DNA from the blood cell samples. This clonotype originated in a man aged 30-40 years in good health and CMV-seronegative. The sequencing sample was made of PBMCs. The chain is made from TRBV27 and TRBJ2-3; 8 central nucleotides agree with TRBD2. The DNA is TGTGCCAGCAGTTCTGCGGGGGGCCCCACAGATACGCAGTATTTT. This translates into CASSSAGGPTDTQYF.